This T cell receptor beta chain was sequenced in a study of OX40 agonist ivuxolimab in advanced cancers. Only in-frame clones appear in the TCRdb table, and some are missing; sequencing was by immunoSEQ multiplex PCR. In the table there are approximately 9,500 clones, 66% of which are singletons. As for this clone: Its antigen is as yet unknown.

Study results and limitations: Fewer expanded clones were found on average in CD4+ than in CD8+ T cells.

The sample was CD4+ or CD8+ T cells sorted from blood, taken in a trial of the OX40 agonist ivuxolimab. This TCR came from an adult with an advanced solid tumor such as melanoma, head and neck, liver or kidney cancer.

DNA for the CDR3: TGCGCCAGCAGTCTCGGACAGAGGAACATTCAGTACTTC. It codes for CASSLGQRNIQYF. The chain recombines TRBV5-1 with TRBJ2-4, with a weak D call TRBD1 (6 bases). V lost 5 bases, J lost 7 bases, and 13 bases lay in between. The germline V gene encodes CDR1 SGHRS and CDR2 YFSETQ. This CDR3 spans 13 amino acids.